The T cell receptor (beta chain) under discussion was sequenced for a study of blood T cell repertoires in COVID-19 (TCRdb year 2020). Study-wide context: Collaborator samples came from the United States, Italy and Spain and covered acute and convalescent phases of COVID-19. The material from the prospective study consisted of cDNA or gDNA derived from T cells, B-cell-depleted T cells, or PBMCs. Subjects who had been exposed to COVID-19, were actively infected with it, or had recovered from it provided the deeply sampled blood TCRbeta repertoires that made up the dataset. The repertoires were made available in a free public database intended to serve as a resource for research on the immune response to SARS-CoV-2. Samples came from the ongoing ImmuneRACE study (first 160 participants) plus 1,254 subjects from 6 global collaborators. A de-identified subject ID, COVID-19 status, age in years and sex were almost always included in the sample metadata. HLA class I and class II types, where available, came from metadata supplied by the sample provider rather than from assay-based typing. What the authors observed across the whole study: Clinical and demographic metadata were provided uncurated, with the amount varying by source and participant.

TCRbeta CDR3 regions were amplified from genomic DNA using the immunoSEQ Assay, a bias-controlled multiplex PCR. Processing in the source paper ran as follows. Within the assay, amplification of reference gene primers was used to estimate how many nucleated cells each sample contained. Sequence reads were collapsed and filtered to measure the absolute abundance of every unique TCRbeta CDR3 rearrangement. For each sample, productive Simpson clonality was calculated as the square root of Simpson's diversity index across productive rearrangements. Held by TCRdb, this immuneACCESS table contains in-frame sequences only and omits some clones. Under half of the omission traces to an unresolved V gene where checked; the cause of the rest is unknown. That table is the source of V, J and clone size, and D and trimming were worked out from the DNA. Recorded for this sample are around 260,000 clones; 70% to 90% of them occurred a single time. 4.3% of the sample lies in the top ten.

This clone was counted once. Its antigen is unknown. No base-level quality is on record; no much larger clone is a single base apart. Enrolling through a virtual design, the prospective study's participants ranged in age from roughly 18 to 89 years and lived across some 22 United States geographic areas. Cohort assignment in the prospective study relied on participant-reported clinical history from a screening survey and a study questionnaire. For ImmuneRACE Cohort 3, a participant was defined as recovered based on two consecutive negative NP/OP PCR tests, clearance by a healthcare professional, or resolution of symptoms. Mobile phlebotomists in the prospective study collected whole blood, serum and a nasopharyngeal or oropharyngeal swab from every participant. Prospective study participants could optionally give additional blood draws and questionnaires over an approximately 2-month period. Before DNA extraction, blood samples from the prospective study were shipped at room temperature or frozen.

Sequencing was done on a sample of PBMCs or T cells enriched from blood (not recorded which). The TCR was taken from a woman aged 25 to 45 who had recovered from COVID-19.

The sequenced DNA is TGCGCCAGCAGCTTATCAGGGGAATCGGGATATGGCTACACCTTC. This yields the protein CASSLSGESGYGYTF. The sequence links TRBV5-1 to TRBJ1-2, and TRBD1 may be the D gene, going by 6 matching bases. CDR1 SGHRS and CDR2 YFSETQ were looked up in the germline V gene. V is reduced by 2 bases and J by 5 bases, leaving a spacing of 16 bases between them. Reading from cysteine to phenylalanine, the CDR3 counts 15 amino acids. The DNA shown is the 45-base CDR3, in frame from base 1.